This T cell receptor beta chain was obtained from a study of blood T cell repertoires in COVID-19. The CDR3 runs 16 residues. Looked up from germline, CDR1 is SGHAT and CDR2 is FQNNGV. With 7 bases removed from V and 7 bases from J, the gap between germline ends came to 20 bases. Repertoires were generated with immunoSEQ multiplex PCR, while TCRdb's copy carries only in-frame clones and drops some. The data show over 200,000 clones, around four fifths seen once. The rearrangement links TRBV11-2 to TRBJ1-6; a possible D gene is TRBD1 (6 bases). The sequenced material came from peripheral blood. This TCR was recovered from a man in his forties with active or convalescent COVID-19. The CDR3: CASTHTTGRENSPLHF. As DNA, the CDR3 is TGTGCCAGCACCCATACTACAGGGAGGGAGAATTCACCCCTCCACTTT.